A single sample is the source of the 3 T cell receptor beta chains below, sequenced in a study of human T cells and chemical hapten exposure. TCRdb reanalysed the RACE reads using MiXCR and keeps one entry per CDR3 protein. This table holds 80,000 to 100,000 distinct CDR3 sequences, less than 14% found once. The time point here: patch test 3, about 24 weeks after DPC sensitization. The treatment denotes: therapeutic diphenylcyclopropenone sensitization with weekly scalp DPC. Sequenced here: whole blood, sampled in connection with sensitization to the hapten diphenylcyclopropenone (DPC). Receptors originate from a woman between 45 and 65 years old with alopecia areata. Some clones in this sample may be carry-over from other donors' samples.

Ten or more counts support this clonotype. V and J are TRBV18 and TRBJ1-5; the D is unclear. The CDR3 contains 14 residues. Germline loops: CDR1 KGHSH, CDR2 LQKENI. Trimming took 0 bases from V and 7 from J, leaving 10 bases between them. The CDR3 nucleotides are TGTGCCAGCTCACCACCCGGGGAGGCACAGCCCCAGCATTTT. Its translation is CASSPPGEAQPQHF.

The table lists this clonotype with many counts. Here the CDR3 DNA reads TGTGCCAGCAGCCAAGAGCCTGGGACCGGGGAGCTGTTTTTT. As protein: CASSQEPGTGELFF. The chain employs TRBV4-2 and TRBJ2-2; D gene uncertain. The CDR3 spans 14 residues. V lost 0 bases and J lost 5, with 7 bases in between. Germline V gives CDR1 LGHNA, CDR2 YNFKEQ.

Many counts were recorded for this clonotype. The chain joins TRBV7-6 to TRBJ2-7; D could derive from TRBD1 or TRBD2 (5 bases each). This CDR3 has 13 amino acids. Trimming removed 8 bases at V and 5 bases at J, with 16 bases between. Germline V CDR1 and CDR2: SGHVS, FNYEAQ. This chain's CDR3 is CASGGPLGHEQYF. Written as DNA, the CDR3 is TGTGCCAGCGGGGGACCCCTGGGCCACGAGCAGTACTTC.